The next 11 T cell receptor beta chains were all read from a single sample in a study of blood T cell repertoires in COVID-19. TCRdb keeps only in-frame clones here, not all; method: immunoSEQ multiplex PCR. The sample yields 62,000 or so clones, about 76% seen once. Sequenced material: peripheral blood. The receptor set was obtained from a human donor in a cohort sampled during active COVID-19.

The V call is TRBV19, the J call TRBJ2-3; 14 nucleotides line up with TRBD2. The germline V gene has CDR1 LNHDA and CDR2 SQIVND (reference sequence). Losses at the gene ends were 6 bases for V and 4 bases for J; bases not matched to a gene: 3. The CDR3 extends over 15 amino acids. The CDR3 bases are TGTGCCAGTAGCCCGACTAGCGGGGGGGCAGATACGCAGTATTTT. This translates into CASSPTSGGADTQYF. Full variable domain (rest looked up from reference TRBV19 and TRBJ2-3): DGGITQSPKYLFRKEGQNVTLSCEQNLNHDAMYWYRQDPGQGLRLIYYSQIVNDFQKGDIAEGYSVSREKKESFPLTVTSAQKNPTAFYLCASSPTSGGADTQYFGPGTRLTVL.

The CDR3: CASSGTGFGGTEAFF. The CDR3 DNA reads as TGTGCCAGCAGTGGGACAGGTTTTGGAGGCACTGAAGCTTTCTTT. The rearrangement uses TRBV28 and TRBJ1-1, with 8 bases lining up with TRBD1. The CDR3 totals 15 residues. The ends lost 5 bases at V and 4 bases at J; junction bases unmatched: 9. From germline, CDR1 is MDHEN and CDR2 SYDVKM.

V is TRBV3-1 (or the pseudogene TRBV3-2) and J is TRBJ1-6; 7 nucleotides agree with TRBD1. Germline CDR1 reads LGHDT; CDR2 reads YNNKEL (reference sequence). The CDR3 consists of 16 residues. J lost 3 bases, V lost 4 bases, and 6 bases had no gene match. The CDR3 sequence is CASSPTGDLYNSPLHF. For the CDR3, the DNA is TGTGCCAGCAGCCCAACAGGGGACCTCTATAATTCACCCCTCCACTTT.

V usage is TRBV7-2 and J usage is TRBJ2-2, with 8 bases fitting TRBD1. V lost 3 bases, J lost 7 bases, and 7 bases stayed unmatched. The CDR3 consists of 15 residues. The germline V gene has CDR1 SGHTA and CDR2 FQGNSA. The DNA of the CDR3 is TGTGCCAGCAGCTTTTCAGGGGGCGGTGGCGGGGAGCTGTTTTTT. Encoded protein: CASSFSGGGGGELFF.

This chain connects TRBV19 to TRBJ2-5; D not resolved. The germline V and J ends were trimmed by 6 bases and 7 bases, with 9 bases remaining between them. Germline loops: CDR1 LNHDA, CDR2 SQIVND (reference sequence). This CDR3 comprises 11 residues. CDR3 sequence reads: CASSTRGTQYF. The CDR3 coding sequence is TGTGCCAGTAGCACAAGAGGGACCCAGTACTTC.

This chain links TRBV10-3 with TRBJ1-5, with TRBD1 identical over 8 bases. The J call could be wrong; TRBJ2-3 is a better fit for the DNA end. This CDR3 spans 15 amino acids. The germline CDR1 and CDR2 sequences are ENHRY and SYGVKD. The CDR3 nucleotides read TGTGCCATCAGTGAAGGGACAGGATTCAATCAGCCCCAGTATTTT. It translates to CAISEGTGFNQPQYF.

The chain combines TRBV5-1 with TRBJ2-3, with 9 bases aligning to TRBD1. Trimming removed 4 bases from V and 3 bases from J; junction bases left unmatched: 9. From germline, CDR1 is SGHRS and CDR2 YFSETQ. This CDR3 contains 16 residues. For the CDR3, the DNA is TGCGCCAGCAGCCGGGGACAGGGTGGACTAACAGATACGCAGTATTTT. Translation: CASSRGQGGLTDTQYF.

Many counts were recorded for this clone. Here the CDR3 DNA reads TGTGCCTTCAGTAGGAGAGCTAACTATGGCTACACCTTC. Translated: CAFSRRANYGYTF. V usage is TRBV30 and J usage is TRBJ1-2; no firm D call. Looked up from germline, CDR1 is GTSNPN and CDR2 is SVGIG (reference sequence). The CDR3 length is 13 residues. V shed 7 bases and J shed 0 bases, with 12 bases lying between them.

This chain joins TRBV18 and TRBJ2-3; 11 bases fit TRBD1. Germline CDR1 is KGHSH and CDR2 is LQKENI. V lost 3 bases and J lost 4; bases outside the gene matches: 3. The CDR3 is 15 residues long. The CDR3 DNA reads TGTGCCAGCTCACCGGACAGGGGGCTTTCAGATACGCAGTATTTT. The encoded protein is CASSPDRGLSDTQYF.

The chain uses TRBV10-2 and TRBJ1-5, with D unclear. Trimming took off 6 bases at V and 4 bases at J, with 13 bases between the two ends. The CDR3 is made up of 14 amino acids. In germline, CDR1 is WSHSY, CDR2 SAAADI. The DNA of the CDR3 is TGCGCCAGCAGGGCATCTGGGCAAAATCAGCCCCAGCATTTT. It specifies CASRASGQNQPQHF.

V usage is TRBV29-1 and J usage is TRBJ2-6; D not resolved. V was pared by 0 bases and J by 0 bases, with 12 bases between. Germline V gives CDR1 SQVTM, CDR2 ANQGSEA. This CDR3 comprises 17 residues. The CDR3 DNA sequence: TGCAGCGTTGAAGAACCCCAGGTACACTCTGGGGCCAACGTCCTGACTTTC. Residues: CSVEEPQVHSGANVLTF.